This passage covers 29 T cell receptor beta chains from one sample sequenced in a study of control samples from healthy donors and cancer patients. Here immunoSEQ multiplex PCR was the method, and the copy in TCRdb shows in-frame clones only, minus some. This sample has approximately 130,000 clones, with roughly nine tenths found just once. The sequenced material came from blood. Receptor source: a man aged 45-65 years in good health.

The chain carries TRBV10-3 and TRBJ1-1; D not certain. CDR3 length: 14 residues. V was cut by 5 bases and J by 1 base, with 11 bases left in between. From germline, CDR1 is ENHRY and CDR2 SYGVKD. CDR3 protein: CAISLGQRNTEAFF. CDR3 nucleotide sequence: TGTGCCATCAGTCTCGGGCAGAGGAACACTGAAGCTTTCTTT.

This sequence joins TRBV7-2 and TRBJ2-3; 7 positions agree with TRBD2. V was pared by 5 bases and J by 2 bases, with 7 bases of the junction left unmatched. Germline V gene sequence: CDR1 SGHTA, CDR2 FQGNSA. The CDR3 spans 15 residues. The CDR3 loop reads CASSPSAGVTDTQYF. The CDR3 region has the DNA TGTGCCAGCAGCCCCTCGGCGGGGGTCACAGATACGCAGTATTTT.

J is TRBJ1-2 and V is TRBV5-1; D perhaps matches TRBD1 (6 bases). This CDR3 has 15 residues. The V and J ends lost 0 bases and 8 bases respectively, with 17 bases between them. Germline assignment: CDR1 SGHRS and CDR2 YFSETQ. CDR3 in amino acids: CASSLVTPQGGGYTF. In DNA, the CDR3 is TGCGCCAGCAGCTTGGTAACACCCCAAGGGGGAGGCTACACCTTC.

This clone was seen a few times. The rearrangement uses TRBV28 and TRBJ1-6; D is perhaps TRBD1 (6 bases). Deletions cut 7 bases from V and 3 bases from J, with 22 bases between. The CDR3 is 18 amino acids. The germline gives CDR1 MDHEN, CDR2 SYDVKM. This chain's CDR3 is CASTSMGLTGSYNSPLHF. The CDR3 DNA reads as TGTGCCAGCACAAGTATGGGCCTTACAGGGAGCTATAATTCACCCCTCCACTTT.

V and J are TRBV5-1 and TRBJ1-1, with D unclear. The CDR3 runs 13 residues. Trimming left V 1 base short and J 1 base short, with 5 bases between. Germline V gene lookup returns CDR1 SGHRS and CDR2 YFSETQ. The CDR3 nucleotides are TGCGCCAGCAGCTTGCAGACGAACACTGAAGCTTTCTTT. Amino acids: CASSLQTNTEAFF.

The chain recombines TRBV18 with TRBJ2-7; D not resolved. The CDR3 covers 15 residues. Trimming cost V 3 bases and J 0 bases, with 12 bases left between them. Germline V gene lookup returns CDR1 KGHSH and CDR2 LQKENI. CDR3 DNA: TGTGCCAGCTCACCGCCGAACGGAAACTCCTACGAGCAGTACTTC. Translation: CASSPPNGNSYEQYF.

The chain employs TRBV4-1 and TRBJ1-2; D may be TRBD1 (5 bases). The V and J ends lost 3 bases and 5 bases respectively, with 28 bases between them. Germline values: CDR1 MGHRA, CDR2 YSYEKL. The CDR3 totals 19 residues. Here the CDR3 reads CASSHFGTPWTHTPYGYTF. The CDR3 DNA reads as TGCGCCAGCAGCCATTTTGGGACTCCCTGGACCCATACCCCATATGGCTACACCTTC.

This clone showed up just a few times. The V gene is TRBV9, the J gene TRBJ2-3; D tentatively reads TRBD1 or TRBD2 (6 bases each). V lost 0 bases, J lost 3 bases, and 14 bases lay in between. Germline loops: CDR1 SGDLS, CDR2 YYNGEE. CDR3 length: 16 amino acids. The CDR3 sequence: CASSVEGGARTDTQYF. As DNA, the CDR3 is TGTGCCAGCAGCGTAGAGGGGGGCGCACGGACAGATACGCAGTATTTT.

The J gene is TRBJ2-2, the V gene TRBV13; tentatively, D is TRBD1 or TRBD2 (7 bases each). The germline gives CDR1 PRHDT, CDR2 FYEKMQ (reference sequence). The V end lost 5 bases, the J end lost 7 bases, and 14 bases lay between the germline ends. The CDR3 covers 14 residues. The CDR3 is CASSQDREGGELFF. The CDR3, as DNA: TGTGCCAGCAGCCAAGACAGGGAGGGCGGGGAGCTGTTTTTT.

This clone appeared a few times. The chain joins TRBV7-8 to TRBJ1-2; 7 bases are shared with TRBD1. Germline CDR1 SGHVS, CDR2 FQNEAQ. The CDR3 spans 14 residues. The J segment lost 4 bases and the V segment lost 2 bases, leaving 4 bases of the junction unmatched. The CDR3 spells CASSLTGQVYGYTF. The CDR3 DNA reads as TGTGCCAGCAGCTTAACCGGACAGGTCTATGGCTACACCTTC.

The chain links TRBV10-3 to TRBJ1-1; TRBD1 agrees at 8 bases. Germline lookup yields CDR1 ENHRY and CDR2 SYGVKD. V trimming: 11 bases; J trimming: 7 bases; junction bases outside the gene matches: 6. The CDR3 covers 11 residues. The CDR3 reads CASLGTGEAFF. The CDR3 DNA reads TGTGCCTCCCTGGGGACAGGTGAAGCTTTCTTT.

The CDR3 spells CASSFTGTFSGNTIYF. The CDR3, as DNA: TGTGCCAGTAGTTTCACCGGGACCTTCTCTGGAAACACCATATATTTT. The chain combines TRBV19 with TRBJ1-3; the D gene is possibly TRBD1 (5 bases). This CDR3 region has 16 residues. From germline, CDR1 is LNHDA and CDR2 SQIVND (reference sequence). V was shortened by 5 bases and J by 0 bases, with 14 bases between the two germline ends.

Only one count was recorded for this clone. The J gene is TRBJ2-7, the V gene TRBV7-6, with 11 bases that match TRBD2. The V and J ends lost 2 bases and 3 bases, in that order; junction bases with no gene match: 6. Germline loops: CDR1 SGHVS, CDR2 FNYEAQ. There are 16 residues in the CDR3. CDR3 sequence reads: CASSLNPSGGNYEQYF. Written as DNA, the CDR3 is TGTGCCAGCAGCTTAAACCCTAGCGGGGGGAACTACGAGCAGTACTTC. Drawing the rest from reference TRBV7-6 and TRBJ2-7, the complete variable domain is GAGVSQSPRYKVTKRGQDVALRCDPISGHVSLYWYRQALGQGPEFLTYFNYEAQQDKSGLPNDRFSAERPEGSISTLTIQRTEQRDSAMYRCASSLNPSGGNYEQYFGPGTRLTVT.

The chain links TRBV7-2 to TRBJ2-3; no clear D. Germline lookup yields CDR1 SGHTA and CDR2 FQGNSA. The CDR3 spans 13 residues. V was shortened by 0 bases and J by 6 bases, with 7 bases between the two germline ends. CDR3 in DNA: TGTGCCAGCAGCTTAGCCCTATCGGATACGCAGTATTTT. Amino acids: CASSLALSDTQYF.

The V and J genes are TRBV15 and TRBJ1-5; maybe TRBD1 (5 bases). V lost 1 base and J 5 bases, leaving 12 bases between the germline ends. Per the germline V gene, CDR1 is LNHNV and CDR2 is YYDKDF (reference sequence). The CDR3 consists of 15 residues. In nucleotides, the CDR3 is TGTGCCACCAGCAGAGCAGGGTATGGGGATCAGCCCCAGCATTTT. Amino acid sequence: CATSRAGYGDQPQHF.

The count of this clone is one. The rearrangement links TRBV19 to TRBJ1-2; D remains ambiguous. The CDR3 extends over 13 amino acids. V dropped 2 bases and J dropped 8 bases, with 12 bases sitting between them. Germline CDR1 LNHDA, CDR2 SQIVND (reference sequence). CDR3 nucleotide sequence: TGTGCCAGTAGTATAATCCGTACGGGAGGCTACACCTTC. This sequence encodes CASSIIRTGGYTF.

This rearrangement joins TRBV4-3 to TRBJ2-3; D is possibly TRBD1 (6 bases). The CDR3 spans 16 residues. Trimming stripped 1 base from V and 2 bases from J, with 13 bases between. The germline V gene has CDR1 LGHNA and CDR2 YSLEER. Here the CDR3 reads CASSQGVRGSTDTQYF. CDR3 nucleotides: TGCGCCAGCAGCCAAGGGGTAAGGGGGTCCACAGATACGCAGTATTTT.

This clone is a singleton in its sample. In nucleotides, the CDR3 is TGCGCCAGCAGCCAAGGTGGGTGGGATACGCAGTATTTT. The encoded protein is CASSQGGWDTQYF. The chain couples TRBV4-1 to TRBJ2-3; D remains unclear. The V end lost 1 base, the J end lost 6 bases, and 8 bases lay between the germline ends. CDR3 length equals 13 residues. Germline lookup yields CDR1 MGHRA and CDR2 YSYEKL.

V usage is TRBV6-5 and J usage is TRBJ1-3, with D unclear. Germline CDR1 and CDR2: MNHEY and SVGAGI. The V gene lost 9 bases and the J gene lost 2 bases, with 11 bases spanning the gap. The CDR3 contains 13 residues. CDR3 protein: CASERVAGNTIYF. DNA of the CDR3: TGTGCCAGTGAGAGGGTGGCTGGAAACACCATATATTTT.

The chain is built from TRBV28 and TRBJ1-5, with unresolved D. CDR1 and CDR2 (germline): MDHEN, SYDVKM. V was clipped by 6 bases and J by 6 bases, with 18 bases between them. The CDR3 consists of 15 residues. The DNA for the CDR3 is TGTGCCAGCAGCTACCCCCGGCGCGGGCTTCAGCCCCAGCATTTT. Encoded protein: CASSYPRRGLQPQHF.

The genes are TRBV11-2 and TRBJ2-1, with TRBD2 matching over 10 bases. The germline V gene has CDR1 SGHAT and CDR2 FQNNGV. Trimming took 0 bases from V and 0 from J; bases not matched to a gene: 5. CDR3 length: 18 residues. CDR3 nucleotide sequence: TGTGCCAGCAGCTTAGATGGGAGCGGGGGGGTCTCCTACAATGAGCAGTTCTTC. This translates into CASSLDGSGGVSYNEQFF.

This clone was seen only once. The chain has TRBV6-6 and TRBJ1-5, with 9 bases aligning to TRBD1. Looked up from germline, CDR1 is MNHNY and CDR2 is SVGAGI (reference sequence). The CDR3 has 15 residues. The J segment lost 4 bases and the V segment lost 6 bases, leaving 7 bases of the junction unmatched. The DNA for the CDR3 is TGTGCCAGCAGACACGGACAGGGGTGGAATCAGCCCCAGCATTTT. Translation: CASRHGQGWNQPQHF.

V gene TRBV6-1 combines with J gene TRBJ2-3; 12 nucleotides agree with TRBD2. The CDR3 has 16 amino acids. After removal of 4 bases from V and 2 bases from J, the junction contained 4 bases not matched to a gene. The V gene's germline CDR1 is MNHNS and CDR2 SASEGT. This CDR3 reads CASSARLAGDTDTQYF. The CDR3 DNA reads TGTGCCAGCAGTGCGCGACTAGCGGGGGACACAGATACGCAGTATTTT.

CDR3: CASSLGATGEQYF. The CDR3 DNA follows: TGTGCCAGCAGCTTGGGGGCGACGGGAGAGCAGTACTTC. The chain carries TRBV7-2 and TRBJ2-7, with D possibly matching TRBD1 (6 bases). Germline values: CDR1 SGHTA, CDR2 FQGNSA. CDR3 length: 13 residues. V was pared by 3 bases and J by 7 bases, with 13 bases between.

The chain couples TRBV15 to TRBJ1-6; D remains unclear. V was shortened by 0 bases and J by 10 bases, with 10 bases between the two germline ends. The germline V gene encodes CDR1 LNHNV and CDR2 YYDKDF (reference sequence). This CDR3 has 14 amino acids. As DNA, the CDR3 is TGTGCCACCAGCAGAGATTACAAGGGCTCACCCCTCCACTTT. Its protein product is CATSRDYKGSPLHF.

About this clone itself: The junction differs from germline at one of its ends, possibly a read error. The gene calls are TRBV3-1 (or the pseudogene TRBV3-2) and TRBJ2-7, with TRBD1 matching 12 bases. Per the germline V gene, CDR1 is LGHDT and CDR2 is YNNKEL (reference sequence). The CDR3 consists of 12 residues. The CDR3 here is CASSHEGQGAHF. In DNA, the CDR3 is TGTGCCAGCAGCCACGAGGGACAGGGGGCTCACTTC.

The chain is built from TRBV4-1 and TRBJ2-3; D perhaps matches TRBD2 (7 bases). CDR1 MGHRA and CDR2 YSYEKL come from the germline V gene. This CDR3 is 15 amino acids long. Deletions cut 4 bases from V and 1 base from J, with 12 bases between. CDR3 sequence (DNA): TGCGCCAGCAGCCCGGGGGGCCGAGGCACAGATACGCAGTATTTT. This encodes CASSPGGRGTDTQYF.

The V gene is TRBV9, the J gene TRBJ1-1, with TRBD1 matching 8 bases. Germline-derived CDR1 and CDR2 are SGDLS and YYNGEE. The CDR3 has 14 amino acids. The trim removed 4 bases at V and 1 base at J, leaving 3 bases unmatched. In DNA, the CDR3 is TGTGCCAGCAGCCTTGGACAGGGGAACACTGAAGCTTTCTTT. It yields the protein CASSLGQGNTEAFF.

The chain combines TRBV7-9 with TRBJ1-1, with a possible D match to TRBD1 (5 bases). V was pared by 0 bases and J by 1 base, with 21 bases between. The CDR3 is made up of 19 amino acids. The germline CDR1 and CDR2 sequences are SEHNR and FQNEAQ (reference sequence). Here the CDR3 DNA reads TGTGCCAGCAGCTTAGCCGGGGGGTGGCAGGGAGTTTGGAACACTGAAGCTTTCTTT. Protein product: CASSLAGGWQGVWNTEAFF.